The 5 T cell receptor beta chains below were found in one sample sequenced in a study of T cell changes during pregnancy in multiple sclerosis. This table comes from immunoSEQ multiplex PCR, and its TCRdb copy is limited to in-frame clones, with some not included. The sample lists more than 35,000 clones, roughly nine tenths occurring once. The material sequenced was CD4+ T cells from peripheral blood mononuclear cells, taken after pregnancy. Every receptor here comes from a female donor in good health, enrolled as a control in a pregnancy study.

The V gene is TRBV6-5, the J gene TRBJ1-6; D uncertain. CDR1 is MNHEY, CDR2 SVGAGI, per germline. V lost 2 bases and J 9 bases, leaving 5 bases between the germline ends. The CDR3 is 12 amino acids. Written as DNA, the CDR3 is TGTGCCAGCAGTTACCGGGGTTCACCCCTCCACTTT. Translation gives CASSYRGSPLHF.

The V call is TRBV4-3, the J call TRBJ2-7; D gene uncertain. Germline CDR1 is LGHNA and CDR2 is YSLEER. The CDR3 sequence is 13 residues long. Trimming removed 1 base from V and 4 bases from J, with 8 bases in between. The chain's CDR3 is CASSQAVRYEQYF. The CDR3 DNA follows: TGCGCCAGCAGCCAAGCTGTGCGTTACGAGCAGTACTTC.

V gene TRBV9 combines with J gene TRBJ1-3; maybe TRBD1 (5 bases). The V end lost 6 bases, the J end lost 8 bases, and 12 bases lay between the germline ends. The CDR3 runs 12 residues. Per the germline V gene, CDR1 is SGDLS and CDR2 is YYNGEE. The chain's CDR3 is CASNQGGDTIYF. The DNA for the CDR3 is TGTGCCAGCAACCAGGGAGGTGACACCATATATTTT.

This clone appeared a few times. The chain combines TRBV28 with TRBJ2-7; TRBD2 agrees at 12 bases. The germline V gene encodes CDR1 MDHEN and CDR2 SYDVKM. The ends lost 11 bases at V and 5 bases at J; junction bases unmatched: 13. The CDR3 loop spans 15 amino acids. The CDR3 nucleotides are TGTGCCGGGTCGACTCTAGCGGGAGGGCTCAACGAGCAGTACTTC. Its translation is CAGSTLAGGLNEQYF.

In nucleotides, the CDR3 is TGTGCCAGCAGCTTAGACAGGGTTCAGCCCCAGCATTTT. This gives the protein CASSLDRVQPQHF. V gene TRBV7-2 combines with J gene TRBJ1-5; the D gene is possibly TRBD1 (6 bases). V lost 1 base to trimming and J lost 6 bases, with 7 bases between them. Germline V gene lookup returns CDR1 SGHTA and CDR2 FQGNSA. The CDR3 is made up of 13 amino acids.